The subject of this entry is one T cell receptor (beta chain). Its antigen is unknown. The input lacks base qualities; no much larger clone sits a single base away. Genomic DNA was isolated from the sorted cells so that the TCRbeta CDR3 region could be sequenced. TCRbeta CDR3 regions were sequenced using the immunoSEQ Assay. Entries here come from immuneACCESS through TCRdb and include only in-frame sequences with V and J called. Some clones fail to appear in such tables; in the studies checked, an unresolved V gene covers under half of the shortfall, and the cause of the remainder is unknown. The table for this sample lists roughly 62,000 clones; less than 90% of them were counted only once. 4.6% of the sample belongs to the ten largest clones. This record belongs to a study of OX40 agonist ivuxolimab in advanced cancers. Background on the whole study: Ivuxolimab was an agonistic, fully human IgG2 monoclonal antibody directed against OX40 (CD134), a costimulatory receptor. Intravenous ivuxolimab was administered to patients every 2 weeks at six dose levels: 0.01, 0.1, 0.3, 1.5, 3 and 10 mg/kg. Of the roughly 50 dose-escalation patients, hepatocellular carcinoma was present in about 20, melanoma in some 15, renal cell carcinoma in 9 and head and neck cancer in 9. In the dose-escalation cohort, roughly 80% of patients were male, and the mean age was approximately 60 years, with a range of about 20 to 79. Prior anti-PD-1, anti-PD-L1 or anti-CTLA-4 therapy was permitted, and approximately 40% of dose-escalation patients had received checkpoint inhibitors. Partial responses occurred in three dose-escalation patients: two with cutaneous melanoma and one with hepatocellular carcinoma. Peripheral TCRbeta sequencing aimed to test whether ivuxolimab altered TCR sequence diversity and caused clonal T-cell expansion. The monotherapy dose-escalation portion (N ≈ 52 patients) of the phase I ivuxolimab trial is reported in the paper.

Patients with a history of autoimmune disease or receiving systemic immunosuppression were excluded from the trial. Peripheral blood for TCR sequencing was drawn from every dose cohort at baseline, at cycle 4 day 1 and at cycle 7 day 1. Samples came from an open-label, multicenter, first-in-human phase I dose-escalation trial of ivuxolimab. Adults with locally advanced or metastatic melanoma, renal cell carcinoma, hepatocellular carcinoma or head and neck squamous cell carcinoma were enrolled in the trial. Before TCR sequencing, CD4+ T cells and CD8+ T cells were sorted from peripheral blood as separate populations. What the study reported, not specific to this receptor: The antigen specificity of the peripheral T cells that underwent clonal expansion was not determined. Clonal expansion of both CD4+ and CD8+ blood T cells was observed from baseline to week 6 at doses 0.1 to 3.0 mg/kg. After ivuxolimab, CD8+ T cells had more expanded clones than CD4+ T cells on average. Low levels of normalized T-cell clonal expansion were also shown by some nonresponding patients. Partial responders in the 0.1-3.0 mg/kg groups had among the lowest normalized peripheral clonal expansion, especially among CD8+ T cells.

The germline V gene gives CDR1 as SGHTA and CDR2 as FQGTGA. Including cysteine and phenylalanine, the CDR3 has 15 amino acids. Of all the DNA, just the CDR3 is kept, 45 bases in frame from base 1. Trimming leaves V shorter by 2 bases and J shorter by 4 bases, with the junction holding 3 bases beyond the gene matches. Here the chain combines TRBV7-3 and TRBJ2-1; 9 central nucleotides agree with TRBD2. Sample: CD4+ or CD8+ T cells sorted from blood, taken in a trial of the OX40 agonist ivuxolimab. The source is an adult with an advanced solid tumor such as melanoma, head and neck, liver or kidney cancer. The DNA is as follows: TGTGCCAGCAGCTTACGCGGGGGGGATTACAATGAGCAGTTCTTC. It is translated as CASSLRGGDYNEQFF.